This entry concerns a single T cell receptor beta chain. Its antigen is as yet unknown. Findings and caveats of the study: Tumor-infiltrating Treg TCR alpha and beta sequences overlapped most with tumor naive CD4+ T cells, then blood naive. The TCR gene usage of tumor memory CD4+ T cells clustered together with blood and lymph node memory CD4+ cells and with lymph node naive CD4+ cells.

Full-length variable regions came from constant-region reverse primers plus semi-nested Nested Universal Primer A PCR. TCRdb ran MiXCR on the 5' RACE reads and lists one entry per CDR3 protein. The table shows over 40,000 distinct CDR3 sequences, with around 23% occurring only once. Tregs were sorted as CD4+CD25+CD127-/low cells. Sequenced input: Tregs sorted from a lymph node. This clonotype was obtained from a female donor with breast cancer.

The CDR3 is CSARDFSPVATQYF. DNA for the CDR3: TGCAGTGCTAGAGATTTTAGCCCGGTAGCTACCCAGTACTTC. The gene calls are TRBV20-1 and TRBJ2-5; the D is unclear. The V gene's germline CDR1 is DFQATT and CDR2 SNEGSKA (reference sequence). This CDR3 is built from 14 residues. Deletions cut 0 bases from V and 8 bases from J, with 16 bases between.